This TCR beta chain was sequenced in a study of blood T cell repertoires in COVID-19. Study background: Samples representing acute and convalescent COVID-19 were sourced from the United States, Italy and Spain. Sample material is recorded as cDNA or gDNA derived from T cells, B-cell-depleted T cells, or PBMCs.

This clone has a handful of counts. The V and J ends lost 3 bases and 2 bases, in that order; junction bases with no gene match: 5. CDR1 MDHEN and CDR2 SYDVKM come from the germline V gene. The CDR3 runs 16 residues. Study processing details: Cell counts per sample came from amplifying reference gene primers. Profiled with immunoSEQ multiplex PCR; TCRdb holds only in-frame clones, not every one. V and J calls and clone size follow that table, whereas D and trimming were derived from the DNA. The sample has approximately 210,000 clones; 84% are singletons. Input material: peripheral blood. This chain connects TRBV28 to TRBJ2-5, with 11 bases that match TRBD2. The receptor was isolated from a man aged 25-45 years with active or convalescent COVID-19. The CDR3 DNA sequence: TGTGCCAGCAGTTTTCCCATAGCGGGAGGGCAAGAGACCCAGTACTTC. Translating it yields CASSFPIAGGQETQYF.